This T cell receptor (beta chain) was observed in a study of blood T cell repertoires in COVID-19. Germline V gene sequence: CDR1 MNHEY, CDR2 SMNVEV (reference sequence). CDR3 length: 15 amino acids. Trimming at V came to 6 bases and at J to 4 bases, leaving 4 bases not matched to a gene. Authors' processing steps: The assay estimated nucleated cells by amplifying reference gene primers. Sequencing was performed with immunoSEQ multiplex PCR; in TCRdb, only in-frame clones are kept and a portion is missing. Clone size and V and J calls were adopted from that table, with D and trimming inferred from the DNA. The repertoire holds around 100,000 clones, with around 87% as singletons.

The sequence was obtained from a woman under 40 with acute or convalescent COVID-19. The sequenced sample was peripheral blood. V and J are TRBV27 and TRBJ1-6; 9 bases match TRBD1. CDR3: CASRPGTGYNSPLHF. CDR3 sequence (DNA): TGTGCCAGCAGGCCCGGGACAGGGTATAATTCACCCCTCCACTTT.